The next 12 T cell receptor beta chains were all read from a single sample in a study of blood T cell repertoires in COVID-19. Here immunoSEQ multiplex PCR was the method, and the copy in TCRdb shows in-frame clones only, minus some. The sample yields some 120,000 clones, roughly 88% seen once. The sequenced sample was peripheral blood. These receptors were taken from a man aged 50-59 years with acute or convalescent COVID-19.

The V and J genes are TRBV5-1 and TRBJ2-1; 10 positions match TRBD2. The CDR3 has 15 residues. V lost 5 bases, J lost 4 bases, and 6 bases stayed unmatched. CDR1 SGHRS and CDR2 YFSETQ come from the germline V gene. CDR3 protein: CASSSTSGDYNEQFF. The DNA of the CDR3 is TGCGCCAGCAGTTCCACTAGCGGGGATTACAATGAGCAGTTCTTC.

The genes are TRBV20-1 and TRBJ1-1; D may be TRBD1 (5 bases). The germline CDR1 and CDR2 sequences are DFQATT and SNEGSKA (reference sequence). V was pared by 5 bases and J by 6 bases, with 10 bases between. The CDR3 is 11 amino acids. CDR3 loop: CSAARVSEAFF. Here the CDR3 DNA reads TGCAGTGCTGCCAGGGTTTCTGAAGCTTTCTTT.

CDR3 sequence reads: CASTTGISSYEQYF. The CDR3 nucleotides read TGTGCCAGCACTACAGGCATAAGCTCCTACGAGCAGTACTTC. The chain has TRBV2 and TRBJ2-7, with a tentative D call TRBD1 (5 bases). Germline lookup yields CDR1 SNHLY and CDR2 FYNNEI. This CDR3 has 14 amino acids. With 7 bases removed from V and 0 bases from J, the gap between germline ends came to 13 bases.

This chain connects TRBV27 to TRBJ2-5, with 9 bases that match TRBD1. The CDR3 has 14 amino acids. The germline V gene has CDR1 MNHEY and CDR2 SMNVEV (reference sequence). Trimming cost V 3 bases and J 3 bases; bases outside gene matches: 2. The chain's CDR3 is CASSFGTGKETQYF. In DNA form, the CDR3 reads TGTGCCAGCAGTTTTGGGACAGGGAAAGAGACCCAGTACTTC.

The chain is built from TRBV24-1 and TRBJ1-6; possible D gene TRBD1, 6 bases. Per the germline V gene, CDR1 is KGHDR and CDR2 is SFDVKD. The CDR3 is 14 amino acids. V lost 12 bases, J lost 6 bases, and 17 bases lay in between. CDR3 protein: CAPGGRGGNSPLHF. CDR3 sequence (DNA): TGTGCCCCGGGGGGCAGGGGCGGTAATTCACCCCTCCACTTT.

This clone was observed a single time. The gene calls are TRBV12-5 and TRBJ2-7, with TRBD1 as a possible D gene (6 bases). Trimming took 3 bases from V and 0 from J, leaving 9 bases between them. The germline CDR1 and CDR2 sequences are LGHNT and FRNRAP. The CDR3 is 14 amino acids. The CDR3 sequence is CASGFGQSSYEQYF. The CDR3 region has the DNA TGTGCTAGTGGTTTCGGACAGAGCTCCTACGAGCAGTACTTC.

The genes are TRBV3-1 (or the pseudogene TRBV3-2) and TRBJ1-1; D not certain. CDR1 and CDR2 from the germline V gene are LGHDT and YNNKEL (reference sequence). This CDR3 has 13 residues. Trimming pared 2 bases from V and 1 base from J, leaving 5 bases between. DNA for the CDR3: TGTGCCAGCAGCCAACAGGAGAACACTGAAGCTTTCTTT. As protein: CASSQQENTEAFF.

J is TRBJ2-1 and V is TRBV3-1 (or the pseudogene TRBV3-2), with D possibly being TRBD2 (5 bases). Germline V gene data show CDR1 as LGHDT and CDR2 as YNNKEL (reference sequence). Trimming shortened V by 4 bases and J by 6 bases, and 7 bases separated the two germline ends. This CDR3 region has 12 residues. The CDR3 loop is CASSPSGNEQFF. CDR3 DNA: TGTGCCAGCAGCCCGAGCGGCAATGAGCAGTTCTTC.

The chain recombines TRBV4-1 with TRBJ2-1; 8 bases fit TRBD1. The trim removed 2 bases at V and 0 bases at J, leaving 3 bases unmatched. The CDR3 spans 16 residues. CDR1 and CDR2 (germline): MGHRA, YSYEKL. In DNA, the CDR3 is TGCGCCAGCAGCCAAAGGACAGGGACCTCCTACAATGAGCAGTTCTTC. This encodes CASSQRTGTSYNEQFF.

The chain carries TRBV6-5 and TRBJ2-7, with 10 nucleotides matching TRBD1. This CDR3 has 14 amino acids. Germline V CDR1 and CDR2: MNHEY, SVGAGI. The J segment lost 7 bases and the V segment lost 5 bases, leaving 8 bases of the junction unmatched. The CDR3 coding sequence is TGTGCCAGCAGTAGGGGACAGGGGTCGGGTGAGCAGTACTTC. It encodes CASSRGQGSGEQYF.

This clone occurred once. The gene calls are TRBV7-2 and TRBJ2-2, with D perhaps matching TRBD1 (7 bases). Germline CDR1 SGHTA, CDR2 FQGNSA. This CDR3 contains 15 residues. The V end was cut by 9 bases, the J end by 3 bases, with 17 bases between. The DNA of the CDR3 is TGTGCCAGATCTCAGGGGGGCGGAGACACCGGGGAGCTGTTTTTT. Its protein product is CARSQGGGDTGELFF.

This chain uses TRBV2 with TRBJ1-2; 7 bases line up with TRBD1. Losses at the gene ends were 7 bases for V and 0 bases for J; bases not matched to a gene: 5. This CDR3 is built from 14 residues. Germline V gene data show CDR1 as SNHLY and CDR2 as FYNNEI. CDR3 loop: CASIGTAANYGYTF. The CDR3 DNA is TGTGCCAGCATTGGGACAGCAGCTAACTATGGCTACACCTTC. Full variable domain (rest looked up from reference TRBV2 and TRBJ1-2): EPEVTQTPSHQVTQMGQEVILRCVPISNHLYFYWYRQILGQKVEFLVSFYNNEISEKSEIFDDQFSVERPDGSNFTLKIRSTKLEDSAMYFCASIGTAANYGYTFGSGTRLTVV.